Each of the 8 T cell receptor beta chains below was sequenced from the same sample in a study of T cells in Graves' hyperthyroidism and ophthalmopathy. Amplified regions were TCR beta CDR3 sequences from RNA transcripts. Initially, a first-round RT-PCR of the TCR CDR3 employed the HTBI primer set. Via MiXCR, TCRdb re-called the multiplex PCR reads, giving one row per CDR3 protein. The table records more than 500,000 distinct CDR3 sequences, 46% of them present only once. Sequencing used peripheral blood or thyroid tissue (not recorded which). The receptors come from an adult woman with Graves' disease, either hyperthyroidism or ophthalmopathy (not recorded which).

The genes are TRBV6-5 and TRBJ1-6; D call uncertain. The germline V and J ends were trimmed by 6 bases and 5 bases, with 11 bases remaining between them. Per germline, CDR1 MNHEY and CDR2 SVGAGI. CDR3 length equals 14 residues. The CDR3 here is CASSLQTDNSPLHF. CDR3 bases: TGTGCCAGCAGCCTCCAGACTGATAATTCACCCCTCCACTTT.

This clonotype turned up a few times. The chain uses TRBV7-9 and TRBJ2-5; TRBD1 matches 9 bases. The ends lost 5 bases at V and 4 bases at J; junction bases unmatched: 11. The CDR3 runs 16 residues. Germline values: CDR1 SEHNR, CDR2 FQNEAQ (reference sequence). CDR3: CASSRTTGGLRETQYF. The CDR3 DNA sequence: TGTGCCAGCAGCAGAACCACAGGGGGCCTAAGAGAGACCCAGTACTTC.

This clonotype was observed a handful of times. The V gene is TRBV10-3, the J gene TRBJ2-2; no clear D. Trimming pared 0 bases from V and 7 bases from J, leaving 6 bases between. CDR1 and CDR2 (germline): ENHRY, SYGVKD. The CDR3 consists of 13 residues. CDR3 protein: CAISESMVGELFF. The CDR3 DNA follows: TGTGCCATCAGTGAGTCGATGGTCGGGGAGCTGTTTTTT.

Worth noting for this clonotype: Germline is not matched at one junction end, which may reflect a read error. The V call is TRBV27, the J call TRBJ1-1; no definite D call. The CDR3 extends over 13 amino acids. In germline, CDR1 is MNHEY, CDR2 SMNVEV (reference sequence). In DNA form, the CDR3 reads TGTGCCGGCAGCTACAATTCGGGCTCTGAAGCTTTCTTT. Encoded protein: CAGSYNSGSEAFF.

A few counts support this clonotype. The V and J genes are TRBV10-3 and TRBJ1-1, with a weak D call TRBD1 (6 bases). CDR1 is ENHRY, CDR2 SYGVKD, per germline. This CDR3 contains 12 residues. Trimming removed 8 bases at V and 5 bases at J, with 12 bases between. The CDR3 protein is CAIGGGKTEAFF. In nucleotides, the CDR3 is TGTGCCATCGGAGGGGGGAAGACTGAAGCTTTCTTT.

This clonotype came up many times. The rearrangement uses TRBV2 and TRBJ2-7; perhaps TRBD1 as D (6 bases). The CDR3 spans 13 residues. Trimming shortened V by 2 bases and J by 2 bases, and 7 bases separated the two germline ends. Germline V lookup: CDR1 SNHLY, CDR2 FYNNEI. The CDR3, as DNA: TGTGCCAGCAGTGAACAGGGGACCTACGAGCAGTACTTC. Its translation is CASSEQGTYEQYF.

The chain employs TRBV6-5 and TRBJ1-6; no clear D. The germline gives CDR1 MNHEY, CDR2 SVGAGI. The V and J ends lost 8 bases and 6 bases respectively, with 8 bases between them. CDR3 length equals 12 residues. DNA of the CDR3: TGTGCCAGCGGTACTTTTAATTCACCCCTCCACTTT. This gives the protein CASGTFNSPLHF.

This clonotype was seen repeatedly, ten times or more. The CDR3: CASSTQGASNQPQHF. The CDR3 coding sequence is TGTGCCAGCAGTACACAGGGGGCGAGCAATCAGCCCCAGCATTTT. The genes are TRBV2 and TRBJ1-5; 9 bases are a match to TRBD1. The CDR3 sequence is 15 residues long. Unmatched junction bases numbered 3, after V lost 5 bases and J lost 1 base. Germline CDR1 is SNHLY and CDR2 is FYNNEI.